The next 21 T cell receptor beta chains were all read from a single sample in a study of metastatic and nonmetastatic thyroid tumors. Treatment of any kind had been given to no patient before thyroid surgery. TCRdb called clones again from the PCR reads with MiXCR. The sample shows tens of thousands of clones, 15% of them seen only once. Input material: blood. These receptors were collected from a male donor with papillary thyroid cancer or a benign thyroid nodule (not recorded which). Some clones in this sample may be carry-over from other donors' samples.

This clone was found many times. The rearrangement joins TRBV12-3 or TRBV12-4 to TRBJ2-1; D uncertain. The CDR3 loop spans 15 amino acids. Trimming removed 3 bases at V and 4 bases at J, with 13 bases between. CDR3 bases: TGTGCCAGCAGTTTTGGGGTCGGACCTTACAATGAGCAGTTCTTC. Protein: CASSFGVGPYNEQFF.

This clone appeared many times. This chain links TRBV3-1 with TRBJ2-7; 7 bases fit TRBD2. V gave up 9 bases and J gave up 3 bases; unmatched junction bases: 8. CDR1 and CDR2 (germline): LGHDT, YNNKEL (reference sequence). CDR3 size: 13 residues. The CDR3 DNA is TGTGCCAGTAAGCGGGGCGAAGGCTACGAGCAGTACTTC. This codes for CASKRGEGYEQYF.

At least ten counts were recorded for this clone. The chain joins TRBV20-1 to TRBJ1-6, with D hard to call. This CDR3 is 12 amino acids long. Germline CDR1 DFQATT, CDR2 SNEGSKA (reference sequence). Trimming took off 4 bases at V and 10 bases at J, with 11 bases between the two ends. The CDR3 sequence: CSANGPASPLHF. The CDR3 coding sequence is TGCAGTGCTAATGGTCCTGCCTCACCCCTCCACTTT.

At least ten counts were recorded for this clone. The chain joins TRBV7-6 to TRBJ2-2, with D hard to call. Deletions cut 1 base from V and 7 bases from J, with 10 bases between. Germline V lookup: CDR1 SGHVS, CDR2 FNYEAQ. This CDR3 comprises 14 residues. CDR3 sequence: CASSLEFNDGELFF. The CDR3 DNA sequence: TGTGCCAGCAGCTTAGAGTTCAATGACGGGGAGCTGTTTTTT.

The chain combines TRBV5-4 with TRBJ2-5; TRBD1 or TRBD2 may be the D gene (5 bases each). The V gene's germline CDR1 is SGHNT and CDR2 YYREEE (reference sequence). V was pared by 2 bases and J by 1 base, with 6 bases between. There are 13 residues in the CDR3. DNA of the CDR3: TGTGCCAGCAGCTTTGGGGGCCAAGAGACCCAGTACTTC. As protein: CASSFGGQETQYF.

This clone came up many times. This could be a read error, since a much larger clone is one nucleotide away. Other DNA sequences within the sample encode an identical CDR3. The chain recombines TRBV11-3 with TRBJ2-2; D may correspond to TRBD1 or TRBD2 (5 bases each). Germline V CDR1 and CDR2: SGHNT, YENEEA. The germline V and J ends were trimmed by 5 bases and 6 bases, with 13 bases remaining between them. This CDR3 comprises 14 residues. CDR3 DNA: TGTGCCAGCAGCCCGGGGCCCTGGGCCGGGGAGCTGTTTTTT. Residues: CASSPGPWAGELFF.

The sample holds many counts of this clone. The chain carries TRBV5-1 and TRBJ1-4; 7 bases are shared with TRBD1. Trimming took 4 bases from V and 5 from J; bases not matched to a gene: 5. This CDR3 region has 14 residues. Germline-derived CDR1 and CDR2 are SGHRS and YFSETQ. The CDR3 region has the DNA TGCGCCAGCAGCCTGGGACAGACGAATGAAAAACTGTTTTTT. It is translated as CASSLGQTNEKLFF.

Many counts were recorded for this clone. CDR3 bases: TGCAGCACCCTCTTCCTTAGCACAGATACGCAGTATTTT. Protein sequence: CSTLFLSTDTQYF. This rearrangement joins TRBV29-1 to TRBJ2-3; D not certain. V lost 8 bases and J lost 0, with 12 bases in between. The CDR3 consists of 13 residues. Germline CDR1 reads SQVTM; CDR2 reads ANQGSEA.

This clone was recorded many times. A much larger clone differs from this one at a single base, so this may be a read error. Other nucleotide sequences from this sample produce the same CDR3. The chain employs TRBV2 and TRBJ2-7, with D perhaps TRBD2 (6 bases). This CDR3 is 13 amino acids long. Germline V gene data show CDR1 as SNHLY and CDR2 as FYNNEI. The CDR3 DNA sequence: TGTGCTAGCAGAGCGGGCTACTCCTACGAGCAGTACTTC. Translation gives CASRAGYSYEQYF.

In regard to this clone: Given a much more abundant clone one base away, this may be a read error. This sequence joins TRBV7-6 and TRBJ2-3; 8 positions agree with TRBD2. Germline values: CDR1 SGHVS, CDR2 FNYEAQ. The CDR3 sequence is 19 residues long. V lost 2 bases, J lost 2 bases, and 15 bases stayed unmatched. For the CDR3, the DNA is TGTGCCAGCAGCTTATCTCTGCGGGGGGTACACGTTCTCACAGATACGCAGTATTTT. This sequence encodes CASSLSLRGVHVLTDTQYF.

This clone was seen at least ten times. Here the CDR3 DNA reads TGTGCCAGCAGAATAGGACAGTCCGCTTTCTTT. Its protein is CASRIGQSAFF. V and J are TRBV25-1 and TRBJ1-1; weak D call: TRBD1 (6 bases). V was trimmed by 6 bases and J by 11 bases, leaving 13 bases between them. Germline V lookup: CDR1 MGHDK, CDR2 SYGVNS. This CDR3 region has 11 residues.

V is TRBV6-5 and J is TRBJ2-7, with D uncertain. The ends were cut back, 0 bases at V and 1 base at J, with 10 bases in the middle. Germline-derived CDR1 and CDR2 are MNHEY and SVGAGI. This CDR3 spans 15 amino acids. The CDR3 DNA reads as TGTGCCAGCAGTTACTCTTCTAGTGCGTCCTACGAGCAGTACTTC. As protein: CASSYSSSASYEQYF.

The table lists this clone with many counts. V gene TRBV5-1 combines with J gene TRBJ1-1, with no clear D. V dropped 1 base and J dropped 2 bases, with 9 bases sitting between them. Germline V gene data show CDR1 as SGHRS and CDR2 as YFSETQ. The CDR3 is 14 residues long. The DNA of the CDR3 is TGCGCCAGCAGCTTGACGGGAACCAACACTGAAGCTTTCTTT. Protein: CASSLTGTNTEAFF.

This clone showed up many times. The chain couples TRBV5-6 to TRBJ1-2; D ambiguous. V lost 1 base to trimming and J lost 5 bases, with 15 bases between them. The CDR3 is made up of 15 amino acids. Germline V gene data show CDR1 as SGHDT and CDR2 as YYEEEE. This CDR3 is CASSLLAGDRYGYTF. Written as DNA, the CDR3 is TGTGCCAGCAGCTTGCTGGCAGGAGATCGTTATGGCTACACCTTC.

The rearrangement joins TRBV18 to TRBJ2-7; D call uncertain. The CDR3 runs to 13 residues. The V gene lost 0 bases and the J gene lost 7 bases, with 10 bases spanning the gap. Germline V gene sequence: CDR1 KGHSH, CDR2 LQKENI. The DNA of the CDR3 is TGTGCCAGCTCACCACCCGCACTACTTGAGCAGTACTTC. It yields the protein CASSPPALLEQYF.

This clone was recorded at least ten times. The chain employs TRBV11-2 and TRBJ1-1, with TRBD1 as a possible D gene (5 bases). Per germline, CDR1 SGHAT and CDR2 FQNNGV. The CDR3 runs to 15 residues. With 1 base removed from V and 4 bases from J, the gap between germline ends came to 13 bases. CDR3 DNA sequence: TGTGCCAGCAGCTTAGCTCCGACAGTCACCACTGAAGCTTTCTTT. It specifies CASSLAPTVTTEAFF. The full variable domain, with the rest looked up from reference TRBV11-2 and TRBJ1-1, is EAGVAQSPRYKIIEKRQSVAFWCNPISGHATLYWYQQILGQGPKLLIQFQNNGVVDDSQLPKDRFSAERLKGVDSTLKIQPAKLEDSAVYLCASSLAPTVTTEAFFGQGTRLTVV.

This clone was detected ten times or more. This sequence joins TRBV7-9 and TRBJ1-5; possible D gene TRBD1, 6 bases. The length of the CDR3 is 15 residues. Germline CDR1 and CDR2: SEHNR and FQNEAQ (reference sequence). V lost 0 bases and J 4 bases, leaving 10 bases between the germline ends. The DNA of the CDR3 is TGTGCCAGCAGCTTAGCCAGGGGCAGGAATCAGCCCCAGCATTTT. As protein: CASSLARGRNQPQHF.

This clone was counted between two and nine times. This sequence joins TRBV6-1 and TRBJ2-1; no definite D call. V shed 0 bases and J shed 2 bases, with 8 bases lying between them. The CDR3 consists of 15 residues. Germline lookup yields CDR1 MNHNS and CDR2 SASEGT. The CDR3 protein is CASSEASEAYNEQFF. The CDR3 nucleotides read TGTGCCAGCAGTGAAGCCTCCGAAGCCTACAATGAGCAGTTCTTC.

This clone has ten or more counts. The chain is built from TRBV5-1 and TRBJ2-3; no definite D call. The germline V gene has CDR1 SGHRS and CDR2 YFSETQ. The V and J ends lost 0 bases and 10 bases respectively, with 12 bases between them. The CDR3 extends over 13 amino acids. CDR3: CASSLDAEIPQYF. In DNA, the CDR3 is TGCGCCAGCAGCTTGGATGCCGAGATTCCGCAGTATTTT.

This clone was seen many times. This chain uses TRBV4-1 with TRBJ2-2, with TRBD2 matching over 7 bases. The V gene end was trimmed by 4 bases and the J gene end by 4 bases; junction bases not matched to a gene: 3. Germline V gives CDR1 MGHRA, CDR2 YSYEKL. This CDR3 spans 14 amino acids. The CDR3 loop is CASSPGLFTGELFF. CDR3 DNA: TGCGCCAGCAGCCCGGGACTATTCACCGGGGAGCTGTTTTTT.

The CDR3 sequence is CASSQTVQVFDGYTF. The CDR3 nucleotides are TGTGCCAGCAGCCAAACGGTACAGGTCTTTGATGGCTACACCTTC. This chain joins TRBV9 and TRBJ1-2; D perhaps matches TRBD1 (5 bases). The V and J ends lost 4 bases and 6 bases respectively, with 19 bases between them. The CDR3 length is 15 residues. Germline values: CDR1 SGDLS, CDR2 YYNGEE.